This T cell receptor (beta chain) was observed in a study of cytomegalovirus exposure and HLA in healthy donors. In regard to this clone: Other DNA sequences from this sample encode an identical CDR3 as well.

Sequencing used immunoSEQ multiplex PCR; TCRdb keeps in-frame clones, though not all of them. The profile shows 220,000 or so clones, over 80% of them singletons. V lost 0 bases and J lost 7, with 9 bases in between. CDR3 length: 13 residues. Per the germline V gene, CDR1 is PRHDT and CDR2 is FYEKMQ (reference sequence). The clonotype comes from a woman in her twenties or thirties in good health and CMV-seropositive. Sequenced input: PBMCs. J is TRBJ1-2 and V is TRBV13; no firm D call. CDR3 nucleotide sequence: TGTGCCAGCAGCTTAGGTGGAGGGAGTGGCTACACCTTC. Residues: CASSLGGGSGYTF.